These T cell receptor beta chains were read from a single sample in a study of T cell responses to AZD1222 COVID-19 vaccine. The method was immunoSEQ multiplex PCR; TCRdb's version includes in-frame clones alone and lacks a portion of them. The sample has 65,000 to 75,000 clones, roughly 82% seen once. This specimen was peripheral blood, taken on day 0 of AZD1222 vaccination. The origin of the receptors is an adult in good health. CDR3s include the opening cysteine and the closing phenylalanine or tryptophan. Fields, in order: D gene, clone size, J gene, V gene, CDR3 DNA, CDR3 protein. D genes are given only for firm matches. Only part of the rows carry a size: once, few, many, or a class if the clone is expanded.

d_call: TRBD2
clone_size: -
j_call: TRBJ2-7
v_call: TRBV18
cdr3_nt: TGTGCCAGCTCACCACCGATAAGCGGGGGGGCCTACGAGCAGTACTTC
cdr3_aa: CASSPPISGGAYEQYF

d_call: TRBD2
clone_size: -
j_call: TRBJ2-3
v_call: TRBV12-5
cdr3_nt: TGTGCTAGTGGCTGGGACGAGCGGGGGGGTCTCGCAGATACGCAGTATTTT
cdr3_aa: CASGWDERGGLADTQYF

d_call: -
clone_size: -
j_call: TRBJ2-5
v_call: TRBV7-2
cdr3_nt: TGTGCCAGCAGCTCCAACCTAGTCCTGCCAGAAGAGACCCAGTACTTC
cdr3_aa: CASSSNLVLPEETQYF

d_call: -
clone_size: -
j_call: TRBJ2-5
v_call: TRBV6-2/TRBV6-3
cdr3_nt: TGTGCCAGCAGTTATGGGGGAGCGGCTCAAGAGACCCAGTACTTC
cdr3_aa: CASSYGGAAQETQYF

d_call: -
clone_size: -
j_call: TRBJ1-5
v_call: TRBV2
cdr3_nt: TGTGCCAGCAGGGGAGGTAGCAATCAGCCCCAGCATTTT
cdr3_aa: CASRGGSNQPQHF

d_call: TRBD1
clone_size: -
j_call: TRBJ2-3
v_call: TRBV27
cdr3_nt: TGTGCCAGCAGTCCCCGGGACAGGGGCACAGATACGCAGTATTTT
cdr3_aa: CASSPRDRGTDTQYF

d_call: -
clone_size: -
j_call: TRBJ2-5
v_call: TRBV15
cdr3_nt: TGTGCCACCAGCAGAGATAACGGCCAAGAGACCCAGTACTTC
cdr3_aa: CATSRDNGQETQYF

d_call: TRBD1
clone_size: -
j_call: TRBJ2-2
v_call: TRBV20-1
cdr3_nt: TGCAGTGCTAGTAGCGACCCGGGACAGGGGAGGAAAGCCGGGGAGCTGTTTTTT
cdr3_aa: CSASSDPGQGRKAGELFF

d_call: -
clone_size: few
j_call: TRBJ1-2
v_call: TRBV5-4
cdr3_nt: TGTGCCAGCAGCTTGGAGAACAGTAACTATGGCTACACCTTC
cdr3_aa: CASSLENSNYGYTF

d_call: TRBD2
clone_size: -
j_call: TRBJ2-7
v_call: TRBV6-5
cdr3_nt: TGTGCCAGCACTCCTAGCGGGTTTATGGCCGAGCAGTACTTC
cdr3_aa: CASTPSGFMAEQYF

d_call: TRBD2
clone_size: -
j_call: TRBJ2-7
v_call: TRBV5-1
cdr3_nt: TGCGCCAGCAGCAATGGACTAGCGGGGGGGCCTGTCCACGAGCAGTACTTC
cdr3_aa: CASSNGLAGGPVHEQYF

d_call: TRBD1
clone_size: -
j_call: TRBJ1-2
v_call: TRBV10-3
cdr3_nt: TGTGCCATCAAGGGACAGGGAGCATATGGCTACACCTTC
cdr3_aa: CAIKGQGAYGYTF

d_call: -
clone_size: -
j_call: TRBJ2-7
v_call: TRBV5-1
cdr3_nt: TGCGCCAGCAGCATGGACAGTTACTCCTACGAGCAGTACTTC
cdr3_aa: CASSMDSYSYEQYF

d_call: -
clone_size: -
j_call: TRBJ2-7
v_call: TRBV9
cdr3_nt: TGTGCCAGCAGCTCGGGGGCTCTCAACGAGCAGTACTTC
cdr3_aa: CASSSGALNEQYF

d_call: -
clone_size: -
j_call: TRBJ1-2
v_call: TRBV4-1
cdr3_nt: TGCGCCAGCAGCCAAGGACCGCAGGGGCAAGTCTATGGCTACACCTTC
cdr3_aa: CASSQGPQGQVYGYTF

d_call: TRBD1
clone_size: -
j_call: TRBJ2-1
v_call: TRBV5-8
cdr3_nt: TGTGCCAGCAGCTTGTACGCGACAGGGGTTCCCTTTGAGCAGTTCTTC
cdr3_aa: CASSLYATGVPFEQFF

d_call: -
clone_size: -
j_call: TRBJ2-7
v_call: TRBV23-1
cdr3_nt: TGCGCCAGCCTCCCGGGACCTTTTGCCAACGAGCAGTACTTC
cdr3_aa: CASLPGPFANEQYF

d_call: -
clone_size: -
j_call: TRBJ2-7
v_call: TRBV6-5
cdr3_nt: TGTGCCAGCAGTTACGGGGGTTTTACCAACGAGCAGTACTTC
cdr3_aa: CASSYGGFTNEQYF

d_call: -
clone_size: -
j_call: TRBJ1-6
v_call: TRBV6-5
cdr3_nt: TGTGCCAGCACCAGGACAGCCGAAGGGTCACCCCTCCACTTT
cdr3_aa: CASTRTAEGSPLHF

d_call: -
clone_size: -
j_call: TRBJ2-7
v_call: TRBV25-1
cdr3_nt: TGTGCCAGCGGCCGATATGGGGGGCGCGGCGAGCAGTACTTC
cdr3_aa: CASGRYGGRGEQYF